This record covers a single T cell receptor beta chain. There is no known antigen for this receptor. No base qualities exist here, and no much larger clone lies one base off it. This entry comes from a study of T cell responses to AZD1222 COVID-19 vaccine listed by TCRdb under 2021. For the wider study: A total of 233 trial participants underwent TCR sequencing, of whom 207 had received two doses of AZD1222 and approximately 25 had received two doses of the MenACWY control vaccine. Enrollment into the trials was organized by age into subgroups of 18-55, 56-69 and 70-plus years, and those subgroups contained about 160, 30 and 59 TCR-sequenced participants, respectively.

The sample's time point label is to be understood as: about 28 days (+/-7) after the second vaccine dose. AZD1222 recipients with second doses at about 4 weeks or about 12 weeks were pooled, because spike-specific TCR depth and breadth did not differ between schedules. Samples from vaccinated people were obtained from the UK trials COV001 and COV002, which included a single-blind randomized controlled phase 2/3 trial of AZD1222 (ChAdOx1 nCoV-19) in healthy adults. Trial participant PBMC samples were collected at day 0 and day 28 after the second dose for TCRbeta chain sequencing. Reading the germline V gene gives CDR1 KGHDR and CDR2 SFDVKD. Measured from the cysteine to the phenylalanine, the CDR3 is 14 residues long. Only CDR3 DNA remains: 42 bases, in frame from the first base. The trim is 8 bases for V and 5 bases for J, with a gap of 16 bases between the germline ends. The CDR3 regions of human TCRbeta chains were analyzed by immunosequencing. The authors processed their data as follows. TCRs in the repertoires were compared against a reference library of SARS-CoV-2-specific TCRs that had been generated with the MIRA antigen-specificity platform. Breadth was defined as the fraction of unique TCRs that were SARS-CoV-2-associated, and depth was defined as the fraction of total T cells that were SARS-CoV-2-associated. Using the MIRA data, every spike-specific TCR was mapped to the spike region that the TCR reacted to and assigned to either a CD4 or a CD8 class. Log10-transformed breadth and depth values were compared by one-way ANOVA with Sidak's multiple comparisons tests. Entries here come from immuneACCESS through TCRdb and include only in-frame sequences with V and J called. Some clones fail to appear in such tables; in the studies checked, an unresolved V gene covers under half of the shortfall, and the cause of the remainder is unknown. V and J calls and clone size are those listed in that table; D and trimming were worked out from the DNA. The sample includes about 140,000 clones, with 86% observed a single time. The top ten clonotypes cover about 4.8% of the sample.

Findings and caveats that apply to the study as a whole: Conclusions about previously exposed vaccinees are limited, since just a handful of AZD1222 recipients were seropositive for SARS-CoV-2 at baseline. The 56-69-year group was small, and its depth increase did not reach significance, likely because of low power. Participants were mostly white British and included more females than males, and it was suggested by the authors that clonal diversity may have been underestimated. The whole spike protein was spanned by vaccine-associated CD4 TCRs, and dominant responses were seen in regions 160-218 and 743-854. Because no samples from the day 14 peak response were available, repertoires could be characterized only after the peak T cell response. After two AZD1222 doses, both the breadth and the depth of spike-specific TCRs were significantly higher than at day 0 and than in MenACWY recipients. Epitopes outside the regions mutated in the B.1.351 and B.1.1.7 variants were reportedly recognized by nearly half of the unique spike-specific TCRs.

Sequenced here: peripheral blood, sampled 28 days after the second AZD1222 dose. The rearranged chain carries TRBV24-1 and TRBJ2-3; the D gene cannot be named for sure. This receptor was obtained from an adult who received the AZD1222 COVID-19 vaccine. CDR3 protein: CATTSGVLGDTQYF. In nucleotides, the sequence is TGTGCCACCACCTCTGGGGTTCTGGGAGATACGCAGTATTTT.